The next 9 T cell receptor beta chains were all read from a single sample in a study of Graves' ophthalmopathy and Graves' hyperthyroidism. Amplifying from RNA transcripts, the study obtained TCR beta CDR3 regions. The first-round RT-PCR employed HTBI primers together with the Qiagen OneStep RT-PCR kit. A multiplex PCR was then performed as the second round. TCRdb ran MiXCR on the multiplex PCR reads and lists one entry per CDR3 protein. The sample holds just over 400,000 distinct CDR3 sequences, under 25% seen once. The sample taken for sequencing was peripheral blood. These receptors were taken from a woman younger than 30 with stable Graves' hyperthyroidism.

There are many counts of this clonotype. Here the CDR3 DNA reads TGTGCCAGCTGCCTAGAGGGGAATTACCAGCCCCAGCATTTT. Translation: CASCLEGNYQPQHF. The V gene is TRBV12-3 or TRBV12-4, the J gene TRBJ1-5, with D perhaps matching TRBD1 (5 bases). The ends were cut back, 8 bases at V and 7 bases at J, with 18 bases in the middle. The CDR3 spans 14 residues.

Many counts were recorded for this clonotype. This chain joins TRBV28 and TRBJ1-1, with a tentative D call TRBD1 (6 bases). CDR1 is MDHEN, CDR2 SYDVKM, per germline. The V end lost 3 bases, the J end lost 2 bases, and 13 bases lay between the germline ends. The CDR3 covers 15 residues. The CDR3 region has the DNA TGTGCCAGCAGTTTCGACAGGACCTTCAACACTGAAGCTTTCTTT. Translation: CASSFDRTFNTEAFF.

As to this clonotype: One junction end does not reproduce the germline sequence, and a read error may be involved. The J gene is TRBJ2-7, the V gene TRBV6-2 or TRBV6-3; D may correspond to TRBD1 or TRBD2 (5 bases each). This CDR3 is 12 amino acids long. Germline CDR1 and CDR2: MNHEY and SVGEGT. The CDR3 region is CVSSPRDLRPYF. The CDR3 region has the DNA TGTGTCAGCAGTCCCCGGGACCTTCGGCCGTACTTC.

This clonotype occurred a few times. The V call is TRBV12-3 or TRBV12-4, the J call TRBJ1-1, with 7 nucleotides matching TRBD1. V lost 1 base and J lost 6; bases outside the gene matches: 5. This CDR3 contains 14 residues. In DNA form, the CDR3 reads TGTGCCAGCAGTTTAGACAGGGGAAGGGCTGAAGCTTTCTTT. Translation: CASSLDRGRAEAFF.

In the case of this clonotype: A much more abundant neighbour one base away suggests this may be a read error. This sequence joins TRBV12-3 or TRBV12-4 and TRBJ2-5, with D maybe TRBD1 (6 bases). The CDR3 totals 13 residues. This CDR3 is CASSSTGFETQDF. CDR3 DNA sequence: TGTGCCAGCAGTTCTACAGGGTTTGAGACCCAGGACTTC.

This clonotype showed up many times. The V call is TRBV27, the J call TRBJ2-7; 8 bases match TRBD2. CDR1 and CDR2 (germline): MNHEY, SMNVEV (reference sequence). The CDR3 spans 15 residues. With 0 bases clipped from V and 3 bases from J, the junction kept 4 bases outside the gene matches. CDR3: CASSLSNGGDYEQYF. The CDR3 region has the DNA TGTGCCAGCAGTTTATCGAACGGGGGGGACTACGAGCAGTACTTC.

As regards this clonotype: This may be a read error, as it is one base from a much larger clone. The chain couples TRBV5-1 to TRBJ2-5; 8 bases align to TRBD1. This CDR3 has 14 amino acids. Germline V gene lookup returns CDR1 SGHRS and CDR2 YFSETQ. CDR3 sequence (DNA): TGCGCCAGCAGTTACGCAGGGGGCCCAGAGACCCTGTACTTC. It encodes CASSYAGGPETLYF.

This chain uses TRBV11-1 with TRBJ2-7, with 15 bases fitting TRBD2. The trim removed 0 bases at V and 5 bases at J, leaving 8 bases unmatched. This CDR3 is built from 18 residues. Germline assignment: CDR1 SGHAT and CDR2 FQDESV (reference sequence). CDR3 protein: CASSLAGLAGGPRDEQYF. As DNA, the CDR3 is TGTGCCAGCAGCTTAGCGGGACTAGCGGGAGGTCCCAGAGACGAGCAGTACTTC.

This clonotype was counted many times. The chain's CDR3 is CAISGLQGGTYEQYF. Here the CDR3 DNA reads TGTGCCATCAGTGGCTTACAGGGGGGAACCTACGAGCAGTACTTC. The V call is TRBV10-3, the J call TRBJ2-7; 8 bases are a match to TRBD1. Germline loops: CDR1 ENHRY, CDR2 SYGVKD. The J segment lost 2 bases and the V segment lost 4 bases, leaving 7 bases of the junction unmatched. This CDR3 is built from 15 residues.